This T cell receptor (beta chain) was captured in a study of cytomegalovirus exposure and HLA in healthy donors. PCR was performed using 60 Vbeta and 13 Jbeta primers. Clones were read by immunoSEQ multiplex PCR, and TCRdb kept only the in-frame ones, dropping some. Of more than 75,000 clones in the sample, about four fifths were seen once. Regarding the study as a whole: Sequencing depth across donors, presence/absence analyses assumed, was roughly uniform. Later analysis revealed greater clonal expansion in HLA-associated TCR beta chains than in equally common others.

From germline, CDR1 is MNHEY and CDR2 SVGAGI. The CDR3 loop spans 15 amino acids. V was clipped by 7 bases and J by 0 bases, with 12 bases between them. Remarks on this clone: Antigen unknown.

The gene calls are TRBV6-5 and TRBJ2-2; D uncertain. Sequencing was carried out using PBMCs. This TCR derives from a woman in her 40s in good health and CMV-seropositive. CDR3 loop: CASNIVLANTGELFF. The CDR3 region has the DNA TGTGCCAGCAATATCGTCCTAGCGAACACCGGGGAGCTGTTTTTT.